The clone carrying this TCR beta chain was detected a few times. Its specificity is unknown. This sample stems from a study of glioma-infiltrating T cells. Study outcomes and limitations: Gliomas, especially low-grade, showed above-expected tissue-blood divergence; non-neoplastic patients showed below.

Germline loops: CDR1 MNHNS, CDR2 SASEGT. V lost 7 bases, J lost 1 base, and 13 bases lay in between. The CDR3 totals 14 residues. Using RNA template, CDR3s of TCR alpha and beta were amplified with iRepertoire arm-PCR. TCRdb called the multiplex PCR reads again in MiXCR, with one record for every CDR3 protein. The sample has some 150,000 distinct CDR3 sequences, approximately 39% seen once. J is TRBJ1-1 and V is TRBV6-1; D may be TRBD1 (5 bases). This receptor was taken from a human donor with low-grade glioma or glioblastoma, undergoing nonglioma brain surgery, or in good health (not recorded which). Specimen: glioma tissue, nonneoplastic brain tissue, or PBMCs (not recorded which). The CDR3 here is CASMRDSQNTEAFF. For the CDR3, the DNA is TGTGCCAGCATGCGGGACTCCCAGAACACTGAAGCTTTCTTT.